These 17 T cell receptor beta chains share one sample of origin, sequenced in a study of tumor and adjacent non-tumor tissue in lung cancer. No cell sorting was done before RNA was extracted from the tissue. Distant lung tissue was collected more than 3 cm away from the tumor edge. A modified ARM-PCR protocol with three rounds of nested PCR amplified TCRbeta. Via MiXCR, TCRdb re-called the multiplex PCR reads, giving one row per CDR3 protein. The table includes under 85,000 distinct CDR3 sequences, over 60% detected once. The sample consisted of distant non-tumor lung tissue. The receptors were sampled from a man aged 70 or older with non-small cell lung cancer.

This clonotype was seen a few times. DNA of the CDR3: TGCGCCAGCAGCTTGGCTGCGACAGGGCTCCACGAGCAGTACTTC. This sequence encodes CASSLAATGLHEQYF. The chain couples TRBV5-1 to TRBJ2-7; 7 bases align to TRBD1. Germline loops: CDR1 SGHRS, CDR2 YFSETQ. V lost 0 bases and J lost 5; bases outside the gene matches: 8. The CDR3 covers 15 residues.

The chain employs TRBV6-2 or TRBV6-3 and TRBJ2-3, with 11 bases aligning to TRBD2. Germline-derived CDR1 and CDR2 are MNHEY and SVGEGT. Germline trimming cut 5 bases from V and 7 bases from J; bases unmatched to any gene: 8. The CDR3 has 15 amino acids. Here the CDR3 DNA reads TGTGCCAGCAGTAAGACTAGCGGGATTAAGAATACGCAGTATTTT. Protein: CASSKTSGIKNTQYF.

The CDR3 loop is CASSQIRGQGGEELFF. The CDR3 bases are TGCGCCAGCAGCCAGATACGGGGGCAGGGGGGCGAAGAACTGTTTTTT. The chain has TRBV4-1 and TRBJ1-4, with TRBD1 identical over 7 bases. Trimming at V came to 3 bases and at J to 12 bases, leaving 16 bases not matched to a gene. In germline, CDR1 is MGHRA, CDR2 YSYEKL. This CDR3 region has 16 residues.

Worth noting for this clonotype: Its ends do not fully match the called genes, so a read error is possible. The chain links TRBV11-3 to TRBJ2-5; D remains unclear. CDR1 and CDR2 from the germline V gene are SGHNT and YENEEA. The CDR3 is made up of 13 amino acids. The CDR3 is CASSKPVQETHYF. Written as DNA, the CDR3 is TGCGCCAGCAGTAAACCGGTCCAAGAGACCCACTACTTC.

For this clonotype: Because the CDR3 is missing its conserved closing phenylalanine or tryptophan, this is likely a read error. The chain carries TRBV5-1 and TRBJ2-5; a weak D match, TRBD2 (6 bases). From germline, CDR1 is SGHRS and CDR2 YFSETQ. The CDR3 runs to 18 residues. CDR3 loop: CASSLLSLGLFGGETQYL. The CDR3 nucleotides are TGCGCCAGCAGCTTGTTGAGTTTGGGACTTTTTGGGGGAGAGACGCAGTACCTC.

On this clonotype: A junction boundary mismatches the germline segment, possibly from a read error. The V and J genes are TRBV6-5 and TRBJ2-6; 12 nucleotides line up with TRBD1. Germline V lookup: CDR1 MNHEY, CDR2 SVGAGI. The CDR3 extends over 17 amino acids. CDR3 sequence (DNA): TGTGCCAGCAGTTACGGGACAGGGGGCTCTGTGGCCAACGTCTTGACTTTC. Protein sequence: CASSYGTGGSVANVLTF.

The chain employs TRBV12-3 or TRBV12-4 and TRBJ1-3; no reliable D call. The CDR3 loop spans 12 amino acids. The V end was cut by 10 bases, the J end by 4 bases, with 11 bases between. The DNA for the CDR3 is TGTGCCAACACGTCCACGGGAAACACCATATATTTT. This encodes CANTSTGNTIYF.

Concerning this clonotype itself: This could be a read error, since a much larger clone is one nucleotide away. The J gene is TRBJ2-7, the V gene TRBV6-5; D unresolved. The V end was cut by 2 bases, the J end by 3 bases, with 8 bases between. The CDR3 runs to 13 residues. The germline gives CDR1 MNHEY, CDR2 SVGAGI. Here the CDR3 DNA reads TGTGCCAGCAGTTACCGGCTGATCTACGAGCAGTACTTC. Its translation is CASSYRLIYEQYF.

Regarding this clonotype: In this CDR3 the conserved last residue, phenylalanine or tryptophan, is missing, so a read error is likely. This rearrangement joins TRBV6-1 to TRBJ2-1, with TRBD1 identical over 8 bases. The CDR3 is 14 amino acids. V lost 10 bases to trimming and J lost 0 bases; unmatched junction nucleotides: 5. The germline gives CDR1 MNHNS, CDR2 SASEGT. CDR3 residues: CANTGGSSYNEQFL. Written as DNA, the CDR3 is TGTGCCAACACAGGGGGGAGCTCCTACAATGAGCAGTTCTTA.

Details on this clonotype: A much more abundant neighbour one base away suggests this may be a read error. This chain connects TRBV6-1 to TRBJ2-7; D possibly uses TRBD1 or TRBD2 (7 bases each). V was trimmed by 0 bases and J by 6 bases, leaving 12 bases between them. The CDR3 runs 14 residues. The germline V gene has CDR1 MNHNS and CDR2 SASEGT. The CDR3 bases are TGTGCCAGCAGTGAAGCCGGGGGGACAGTCGAGCAGTACTTC. Residues: CASSEAGGTVEQYF.

A word on this clonotype: The junction departs from germline at one end; a sequencing error may be responsible. V usage is TRBV5-5 and J usage is TRBJ2-7; no firm D call. Per germline, CDR1 SGHKS and CDR2 YYEKEE (reference sequence). The CDR3 consists of 13 residues. The CDR3 region has the DNA TGTGCCAGCAGCTTGGGTTCGTTTCCCAAGCATTACTTC. This sequence encodes CASSLGSFPKHYF. Filled out from reference TRBV5-5 and TRBJ2-7, the complete variable domain reads DAGVTQSPTHLIKTRGQQVTLRCSPISGHKSVSWYQQVLGQGPQFIFQYYEKEERGRGNFPDRFSARQFPNYSSELNVNALLLGDSALYLCASSLGSFPKHYFGPGTRLTVT.

The V and J genes are TRBV14 and TRBJ2-1, with 9 positions matching TRBD2. V was clipped by 0 bases and J by 8 bases; unmatched bases: 8. This CDR3 region has 16 residues. The germline CDR1 and CDR2 sequences are SGHDN and FVKESK. The CDR3 sequence: CASSQESLAGSYEQFF. The CDR3 DNA is TGTGCCAGCAGCCAAGAATCCCTAGCGGGATCGTATGAGCAGTTCTTC.

In the case of this clonotype: As the CDR3 is not closed by the conserved phenylalanine or tryptophan, this likely results from a read error. J is TRBJ2-7 and V is TRBV11-2; 8 positions agree with TRBD1. The CDR3 spans 15 residues. From germline, CDR1 is SGHAT and CDR2 FQNNGV. The CDR3 sequence is CASRLGQGAIYEQYL. CDR3 sequence (DNA): TGTGCCAGCAGATTAGGTCAGGGGGCCATCTACGAGCAGTACTTA.

With respect to this clonotype: Without the conserved terminal phenylalanine or tryptophan, this CDR3 likely stems from a read error. The chain joins TRBV6-1 to TRBJ2-3; no firm D call. CDR3 length: 12 residues. Germline values: CDR1 MNHNS, CDR2 SASEGT. The CDR3 is CNSSESRFTQYL. The CDR3 DNA reads TGTAACAGCAGTGAATCCAGATTTACGCAGTATTTG.

To note about this clonotype: It may be a read error: a sequence one base away is much more abundant. Without the conserved terminal phenylalanine or tryptophan, this CDR3 likely stems from a read error. The J gene is TRBJ1-1, the V gene TRBV5-1, with a weak D call TRBD1 (6 bases). Germline CDR1 SGHRS, CDR2 YFSETQ. V was clipped by 0 bases and J by 4 bases, with 10 bases between them. This CDR3 comprises 14 residues. This CDR3 is CASSLAGGGTEAFY. CDR3 nucleotides: TGCGCCAGCAGCTTGGCCGGGGGCGGCACTGAAGCTTTCTAT.

The J gene is TRBJ1-5, the V gene TRBV7-8, with unresolved D. The V gene's germline CDR1 is SGHVS and CDR2 FQNEAQ. With 1 base removed from V and 16 bases from J, the gap between germline ends came to 23 bases. The CDR3 runs 15 residues. The CDR3 is CASSLERGRNQPLHF. In nucleotides, the CDR3 is TGTGCCAGCAGCTTAGAGCGGGGTCGCAATCAGCCCCTACATTTT.

Comments on this clonotype: No conserved phenylalanine or tryptophan is present at the end of the CDR3, so a read error is the likely explanation. The chain employs TRBV10-3 and TRBJ2-7; D is unresolved. CDR1 and CDR2 (germline): ENHRY, SYGVKD. The CDR3 consists of 14 residues. The germline V and J ends were trimmed by 7 bases and 2 bases, with 15 bases remaining between them. DNA for the CDR3: TGTGCCATCAATGGTGTAGGGAACCCCTACGAGCAGTACTAC. Amino acids: CAINGVGNPYEQYY.